The present entry profiles one TCR beta chain with its context. In the authors' methods: Counts of nucleated cells, estimated from reference gene primer amplification, were obtained. TCRdb's copy holds only in-frame clones and misses some; the assay was immunoSEQ multiplex PCR. V and J calls and clone size are given by that table; D and trimming were obtained from the DNA. The sample has approximately 200,000 clones; approximately 80% are singletons. This sample was included in a study of blood T cell repertoires in COVID-19. Turning to the study itself: The United States, Italy and Spain were the sources of the acute and convalescent COVID-19 samples. Nucleic acid was either cDNA or gDNA, and it came from T cells, B-cell-depleted T cells, or PBMCs.

The V gene's germline CDR1 is MGHDK and CDR2 SYGVNS. The CDR3 totals 14 residues. V was clipped by 7 bases and J by 4 bases; unmatched bases: 8. V gene TRBV25-1 combines with J gene TRBJ2-3; 7 bases agree with TRBD2. Sequencing input: peripheral blood. The sequence derives from a human donor with acute or convalescent COVID-19. The donor label of this sample is uncertain. The CDR3 is CASILAGAPDTQYF. The CDR3 region has the DNA TGTGCCAGCATCCTGGCGGGAGCTCCAGATACGCAGTATTTT.